The 25 T cell receptor beta chains given below trace back to one sample, sequenced in a study of control samples from healthy donors and cancer patients. Generated by immunoSEQ multiplex PCR, the TCRdb table keeps only in-frame clones and is missing some. This repertoire shows some 150,000 clones, 91% found once; its top ten account for roughly 1.6%. Sequencing used blood. The receptors originated from a woman in her 30s in good health.

On this clone itself: Other DNA sequences from this sample encode an identical CDR3 as well. This rearrangement joins TRBV6-2 or TRBV6-3 to TRBJ2-1; D possibly matches TRBD1 or TRBD2 (5 bases each). Per the germline V gene, CDR1 is MNHEY and CDR2 is SVGEGT. The CDR3 has 12 amino acids. Trimming left V 2 bases short and J 7 bases short, with 6 bases between. The CDR3 DNA reads as TGTGCCAGCAGTTACGGGGGTAATGAGCAGTTCTTC. As protein: CASSYGGNEQFF.

This sequence joins TRBV4-1 and TRBJ1-4, with 10 nucleotides matching TRBD1. Germline CDR1 reads MGHRA; CDR2 reads YSYEKL. V lost 1 base, J lost 6 bases, and 5 bases stayed unmatched. The CDR3 has 16 residues. The CDR3 here is CASSQARTGGYEKLFF. The CDR3 DNA reads as TGCGCCAGCAGCCAAGCGAGGACAGGGGGTTATGAAAAACTGTTTTTT.

The rearrangement uses TRBV6-5 and TRBJ2-7; D gene ambiguous. Trimming removed 6 bases at V and 3 bases at J, with 9 bases between. The germline CDR1 and CDR2 sequences are MNHEY and SVGAGI. The CDR3 sequence is 12 residues long. CDR3 region: CASSAGYYEQYF. The CDR3 nucleotides are TGTGCCAGCAGCGCAGGATACTACGAGCAGTACTTC.

The rearrangement links TRBV6-5 to TRBJ2-1, with 8 bases aligning to TRBD2. Germline trimming cut 6 bases from V and 5 bases from J; bases unmatched to any gene: 6. In germline, CDR1 is MNHEY, CDR2 SVGAGI. This CDR3 is built from 14 residues. CDR3 sequence reads: CASRNSLADNEQFF. The CDR3 DNA sequence: TGTGCCAGCAGGAACTCACTAGCGGACAATGAGCAGTTCTTC.

V usage is TRBV5-1 and J usage is TRBJ1-6; the D gene is possibly TRBD1 (6 bases). V dropped 3 bases and J dropped 4 bases, with 8 bases sitting between them. This CDR3 contains 14 residues. Germline V lookup: CDR1 SGHRS, CDR2 YFSETQ. CDR3 amino acids: CASSSGEYNSPLHF. The DNA of the CDR3 is TGCGCCAGCAGCTCAGGGGAATATAATTCACCCCTCCACTTT.

The chain recombines TRBV18 with TRBJ1-4; tentatively, D is TRBD1 (6 bases). Germline loops: CDR1 KGHSH, CDR2 LQKENI. V lost 0 bases, J lost 7 bases, and 9 bases lay in between. The CDR3 is made up of 14 amino acids. CDR3 amino acids: CASSPPDRGEKLFF. CDR3 nucleotide sequence: TGTGCCAGCTCACCACCGGACAGAGGTGAAAAACTGTTTTTT. Full variable domain (missing parts from reference TRBV18 and TRBJ1-4): NAGVMQNPRHLVRRRGQEARLRCSPMKGHSHVYWYRQLPEEGLKFMVYLQKENIIDESGMPKERFSAEFPKEGPSILRIQQVVRGDSAAYFCASSPPDRGEKLFFGSGTQLSVL.

The chain couples TRBV21-1 to TRBJ1-6; TRBD1, as called in the table, went unchecked against the DNA. TRBV21-1 is marked as a pseudogene. This CDR3 contains 17 residues. The CDR3 loop is CASSKVAGGFYSSPLHF. CDR3 sequence (DNA): TGTGCCAGCAGCAAAGTGGCAGGGGGATTCTATTCTTCACCCCTCCACTTT.

As to this clone: Germline is not matched at one junction end, which may reflect a read error. The rearrangement uses TRBV7-7 and TRBJ2-1; no reliable D call. The CDR3 is made up of 15 amino acids. The germline V gene has CDR1 SSHAT and CDR2 FNYEAQ (reference sequence). CDR3 bases: TGTGCTAGCAGCTTAAACACCGACTCCTACAATGAGCAGTTCTTC. Amino acid sequence: CASSLNTDSYNEQFF. Using reference TRBV7-7 and TRBJ2-1 for the parts outside the CDR3, the full variable domain is GAGVSQSPRYKVTKRGQDVTLRCDPISSHATLYWYQQALGQGPEFLTYFNYEAQPDKSGLPSDRFSAERPEGSISTLTIQRTEQRDSAMYRCASSLNTDSYNEQFFGPGTRLTVL.

Comments on this clone: The same CDR3 arises from other DNA sequences in this sample as well. The CDR3: CASSSGQGGNQPQHF. CDR3 coding DNA: TGTGCCAGCAGTTCCGGACAGGGGGGCAATCAGCCCCAGCATTTT. The rearrangement uses TRBV27 and TRBJ1-5; the match to TRBD1 covers 10 bases. V shed 4 bases and J 2 bases; nucleotides not matched to a gene: 2. This CDR3 is built from 15 residues. The germline gives CDR1 MNHEY, CDR2 SMNVEV (reference sequence).

CDR3 sequence reads: CSVPQGAGANVLTF. CDR3 nucleotide sequence: TGCAGCGTCCCACAGGGGGCTGGGGCCAACGTCCTGACTTTC. The chain links TRBV29-1 to TRBJ2-6, with 8 bases lining up with TRBD1. Germline assignment: CDR1 SQVTM and CDR2 ANQGSEA. The V gene end was trimmed by 6 bases and the J gene end by 2 bases; junction bases not matched to a gene: 3. CDR3 length: 14 amino acids.

A note on this clone: This specimen includes other DNA sequences encoding the same CDR3. The CDR3 loop reads CAWSVPSSYNSPLHF. CDR3 coding DNA: TGTGCCTGGAGTGTCCCTAGCTCCTATAATTCACCCCTCCACTTT. The rearrangement links TRBV30 to TRBJ1-6; D uncertain. In germline, CDR1 is GTSNPN, CDR2 SVGIG (reference sequence). The CDR3 covers 15 residues. Deletions cut 0 bases from V and 0 bases from J, with 6 bases between. Full variable domain (missing parts from reference TRBV30 and TRBJ1-6): SQTIHQWPATLVQPVGSPLSLECTVEGTSNPNLYWYRQAAGRGLQLLFYSVGIGQISSEVPQNLSASRPQDRQFILSSKKLLLSDSGFYLCAWSVPSSYNSPLHFGNGTRLTVT.

Regarding this clone: Other nucleotide sequences in the sample specify the same CDR3. This sequence joins TRBV6-5 and TRBJ1-2; maybe TRBD1 (5 bases). The CDR3 covers 14 residues. V was cut by 2 bases and J by 5 bases, with 12 bases left in between. Germline V CDR1 and CDR2: MNHEY, SVGAGI. The CDR3 reads CASSYRGVGYGYTF. DNA for the CDR3: TGTGCCAGCAGTTACCGGGGGGTAGGGTATGGCTACACCTTC.

The rearrangement links TRBV6-1 to TRBJ2-3; the D call may be TRBD1 or TRBD2 (5 bases each). The CDR3 covers 15 residues. Trimming removed 0 bases at V and 4 bases at J, with 11 bases between. Germline CDR1 reads MNHNS; CDR2 reads SASEGT. CDR3 amino acids: CASSEAPGSADTQYF. CDR3 bases: TGTGCCAGCAGTGAAGCTCCAGGGAGCGCAGATACGCAGTATTTT.

Comments on this clone: Other nucleotide sequences in the sample specify the same CDR3. The rearrangement joins TRBV28 to TRBJ2-6, with 8 bases fitting TRBD2. Trimming removed 3 bases from V and 2 bases from J; junction bases left unmatched: 0. Looked up from germline, CDR1 is MDHEN and CDR2 is SYDVKM. The CDR3 covers 15 residues. CDR3 sequence reads: CASSFGGAGANVLTF. Here the CDR3 DNA reads TGTGCCAGCAGTTTCGGGGGGGCTGGGGCCAACGTCCTGACTTTC.

This clone was observed once. The rearrangement uses TRBV6-5 and TRBJ2-3; TRBD1 matches at 9 bases. V was clipped by 6 bases and J by 4 bases; unmatched bases: 5. In germline, CDR1 is MNHEY, CDR2 SVGAGI. The CDR3 is made up of 14 amino acids. Here the CDR3 DNA reads TGTGCCAGCAGCGGACAGGGGAGGGCAGATACGCAGTATTTT. Protein: CASSGQGRADTQYF.

CDR3 nucleotide sequence: TGCGCCAGCAGCCAACTTTCTAGGGGGCCGGTTGAAGCTTTCTTT. This encodes CASSQLSRGPVEAFF. This chain connects TRBV4-1 to TRBJ1-1; 7 nucleotides align to TRBD1. V lost 2 bases and J lost 7; bases outside the gene matches: 10. The CDR3 runs 15 residues. CDR1 and CDR2 from the germline V gene are MGHRA and YSYEKL.

This clone was seen more than once but under ten times. At the DNA level, this CDR3 is encoded by other sequences in the same sample as well. V and J are TRBV7-9 and TRBJ1-5; unclear D gene. Germline lookup yields CDR1 SEHNR and CDR2 FQNEAQ (reference sequence). The ends were cut back, 1 base at V and 4 bases at J, with 11 bases in the middle. The CDR3 spans 15 residues. The CDR3 sequence: CASSLDRGRNQPQHF. CDR3 in DNA: TGTGCCAGCAGCTTAGACCGGGGTAGGAATCAGCCCCAGCATTTT.

This rearrangement joins TRBV19 to TRBJ2-1, with a possible D match to TRBD2 (5 bases). The V gene's germline CDR1 is LNHDA and CDR2 SQIVND (reference sequence). This CDR3 region has 15 residues. Trimming stripped 1 base from V and 0 bases from J, with 7 bases between. The CDR3 sequence is CASSIAGLSYNEQFF. DNA of the CDR3: TGTGCCAGTAGTATAGCAGGACTCTCCTACAATGAGCAGTTCTTC.

CDR3 residues: CASRNRQTSGNTIYF. The CDR3 DNA follows: TGTGCCAGCAGGAACCGACAGACCTCTGGAAACACCATATATTTT. This sequence joins TRBV28 and TRBJ1-3; tentative D call: TRBD1 (5 bases). V was cut by 6 bases and J by 0 bases, with 12 bases left in between. Germline CDR1 is MDHEN and CDR2 is SYDVKM. The CDR3 has 15 residues.

CDR3 DNA sequence: TGTGCCAGCAGTGTATCAGGGCGGGACAATGAGCAGTTCTTC. Translating gives CASSVSGRDNEQFF. The genes are TRBV2 and TRBJ2-1; either TRBD1 or TRBD2 may supply D (5 bases each). The CDR3 length is 14 residues. The V end lost 4 bases, the J end lost 5 bases, and 12 bases lay between the germline ends. Germline V lookup: CDR1 SNHLY, CDR2 FYNNEI.

For this clone: A junction end diverges from the germline sequence, so it may reflect a read error. This sequence joins TRBV6-1 and TRBJ1-1; possible D gene TRBD1, 6 bases. The CDR3 is 14 amino acids. Per germline, CDR1 MNHNS and CDR2 SASEGT. The CDR3 sequence: CASREGGKYTEAFF. CDR3 sequence (DNA): TGTGCCAGCAGGGAAGGGGGGAAGTACACTGAAGCTTTCTTT.

V is TRBV3-1 (or the pseudogene TRBV3-2) and J is TRBJ2-2, with TRBD2 matching over 14 bases. The CDR3 runs to 16 residues. With V trimmed by 4 bases and J by 5 bases, 3 bases remained unmatched. The germline gives CDR1 LGHDT, CDR2 YNNKEL (reference sequence). CDR3 sequence: CASSRLAGGQTGELFF. As DNA, the CDR3 is TGTGCCAGCAGCCGACTAGCGGGGGGGCAGACCGGGGAGCTGTTTTTT.

The chain uses TRBV5-1 and TRBJ1-1; 10 positions agree with TRBD1. This CDR3 is 16 amino acids long. V lost 4 bases and J lost 1; bases outside the gene matches: 7. Germline CDR1 is SGHRS and CDR2 is YFSETQ. This chain's CDR3 is CASSPRTGGTNTEAFF. As DNA, the CDR3 is TGCGCCAGCAGCCCTAGGACAGGGGGGACGAACACTGAAGCTTTCTTT.

The chain couples TRBV6-4 to TRBJ2-7, with TRBD1 matching over 7 bases. V lost 2 bases, J lost 2 bases, and 3 bases stayed unmatched. The germline gives CDR1 MRHNA, CDR2 SNTAGT. The CDR3 extends over 14 amino acids. The CDR3 DNA follows: TGTGCCAGCAGTGACCCCGGGACAGCCTACGAGCAGTACTTC. Its protein is CASSDPGTAYEQYF.

The rearrangement joins TRBV6-2 or TRBV6-3 to TRBJ1-5; 8 bases fit TRBD1. The CDR3 has 15 residues. After removal of 5 bases from V and 5 bases from J, the junction contained 8 bases not matched to a gene. Germline CDR1 reads MNHEY; CDR2 reads SVGEGT. The DNA of the CDR3 is TGTGCCAGCAGTCCAGGACAGGGCGGGGATCAGCCCCAGCATTTT. It translates to CASSPGQGGDQPQHF.